The 20 T cell receptor beta chains reported below all come from one sample, sequenced in a study of CD8+CD57+ T cells in acquired aplastic anemia. The template used for profiling TCR beta VDJ and CDR3 was genomic DNA. TCRdb re-called the reads through MiXCR, storing one row per CDR3 protein. The sample holds under 200,000 distinct CDR3 sequences, 45% to 55% seen once. Patients included in sequencing had previously demonstrated CD8+CD57+ cell expansion by flow cytometry. Sequencing input: sorted CD4+, CD8+, or CD8+CD57+ T cells (not recorded which) from PBMCs. These receptors all stem from a human donor with aplastic anemia.

This clonotype was found a few times. This may be a read error: a much more frequent sequence differs by one nucleotide. The rearrangement joins TRBV4-2 to TRBJ2-2; TRBD2 might be the D (6 bases). CDR1 LGHNA and CDR2 YNFKEQ come from the germline V gene. The CDR3 is made up of 15 amino acids. CDR3 sequence: CASSQSGSGAGELLF. As DNA, the CDR3 is TGTGCCAGCAGCCAATCGGGTAGCGGTGCCGGGGAGCTGCTTTTT.

This clonotype was found many times. V gene TRBV7-2 combines with J gene TRBJ2-7; D gene ambiguous. The length of the CDR3 is 15 residues. Germline CDR1 is SGHTA and CDR2 is FQGNSA. Trimming took 4 bases from V and 2 from J, leaving 15 bases between them. The DNA of the CDR3 is TGTGCCAGCAGCTCGCAGACGGGTTCCGCCTACGAGCAGTACTTC. It yields the protein CASSSQTGSAYEQYF.

This clonotype was detected a few times. The CDR3 protein is CASSLSGGGPATTYEQYF. The CDR3 DNA is TGTGCCAGCAGTTTATCCGGCGGGGGCCCAGCTACTACGTACGAGCAGTACTTC. The genes are TRBV27 and TRBJ2-7; weak D call: TRBD2 (7 bases). CDR3 size: 18 residues. Germline V CDR1 and CDR2: MNHEY, SMNVEV (reference sequence). V was cut by 0 bases and J by 4 bases, with 22 bases left in between.

This clonotype was detected only a few times. V is TRBV2 and J is TRBJ2-1; D unresolved. Trimming removed 6 bases at V and 2 bases at J, with 8 bases between. Germline assignment: CDR1 SNHLY and CDR2 FYNNEI. The CDR3 sequence is 13 residues long. CDR3 DNA: TGTGCCAGCAGACCGTTAGCCTACAATGAGCAGTTCTTC. Its protein is CASRPLAYNEQFF.

The gene calls are TRBV13 and TRBJ1-6; 7 nucleotides align to TRBD1. Trimming cost V 8 bases and J 5 bases; bases outside gene matches: 9. The CDR3 extends over 15 amino acids. Germline values: CDR1 PRHDT, CDR2 FYEKMQ (reference sequence). As DNA, the CDR3 is TGTGCCAGCGGCCCCAGGGGACAGAATAATTCACCCCTCCACTTT. It translates to CASGPRGQNNSPLHF.

This clonotype was recorded many times. The rearrangement links TRBV14 to TRBJ2-3, with 8 nucleotides matching TRBD2. Germline lookup yields CDR1 SGHDN and CDR2 FVKESK. The trim removed 1 base at V and 0 bases at J, leaving 9 bases unmatched. CDR3 length: 18 amino acids. In nucleotides, the CDR3 is TGTGCCAGCAGCCAAGTCCGTTCGTCTAGCGGGAGCACAGATACGCAGTATTTT. Protein sequence: CASSQVRSSSGSTDTQYF. Based on the CDR3 plus reference TRBV14 and TRBJ2-3, the full variable domain is EAGVTQFPSHSVIEKGQTVTLRCDPISGHDNLYWYRRVMGKEIKFLLHFVKESKQDESGMPNNRFLAERTGGTYSTLKVQPAELEDSGVYFCASSQVRSSSGSTDTQYFGPGTRLTVL.

The chain recombines TRBV2 with TRBJ2-5; perhaps TRBD1 as D (6 bases). Trimming took 5 bases from V and 1 from J, leaving 11 bases between them. This CDR3 region has 14 residues. The germline gives CDR1 SNHLY, CDR2 FYNNEI. The CDR3 reads CASSSLDSQETQYF. CDR3 nucleotide sequence: TGTGCCAGCAGTTCCCTGGACAGCCAAGAGACCCAGTACTTC.

The rearrangement links TRBV18 to TRBJ2-7; 8 positions match TRBD1. The CDR3 contains 12 residues. Germline V gene sequence: CDR1 KGHSH, CDR2 LQKENI. V shed 3 bases and J 5 bases; nucleotides not matched to a gene: 0. CDR3 DNA sequence: TGTGCCAGCTCACCGGACAGGGACGAGCAGTACTTC. It encodes CASSPDRDEQYF.

This clonotype was observed a handful of times. V is TRBV7-2 and J is TRBJ2-5; 13 bases map to TRBD2. CDR3 length: 18 residues. J gave up 5 bases and V 5 bases, and 14 bases lay outside the gene matches. The germline V gene has CDR1 SGHTA and CDR2 FQGNSA. The CDR3 here is CASSLGLTSGRVGETQYF. CDR3 sequence (DNA): TGTGCCAGCAGCCTAGGGCTTACTAGCGGGAGGGTCGGGGAGACCCAGTACTTC.

This clonotype appeared many times. This chain joins TRBV5-6 and TRBJ1-5; D gene unclear. CDR3 size: 14 residues. CDR1 and CDR2 (germline): SGHDT, YYEEEE. Trimming removed 0 bases from V and 5 bases from J, with 9 bases in between. The CDR3 loop reads CASSLEASDQPQHF. The CDR3 coding sequence is TGTGCCAGCAGCTTGGAAGCCTCGGATCAGCCCCAGCATTTT.

This clonotype was seen ten or more times. The chain has TRBV24-1 and TRBJ2-5; D is perhaps TRBD1 or TRBD2 (5 bases each). Looked up from germline, CDR1 is KGHDR and CDR2 is SFDVKD. This CDR3 region has 12 residues. V was pared by 6 bases and J by 7 bases, with 11 bases between. The CDR3 protein is CATSRGEGTQYF. Written as DNA, the CDR3 is TGTGCCACCAGTAGGGGTGAGGGGACCCAGTACTTC.

This clonotype was recorded at least ten times. The chain carries TRBV20-1 and TRBJ2-7; a weak D match, TRBD2 (5 bases). This CDR3 is 10 amino acids long. Trimming took off 3 bases at V and 7 bases at J, with 7 bases between the two ends. Per the germline V gene, CDR1 is DFQATT and CDR2 is SNEGSKA (reference sequence). CDR3 DNA sequence: TGCAGTGCTAGGGCGGGTGAGCAGTACTTC. This encodes CSARAGEQYF.

In this sample, this clonotype turned up many times. The chain combines TRBV2 with TRBJ1-1; D is undetermined. Trimming stripped 7 bases from V and 4 bases from J, with 16 bases between. Germline CDR1 and CDR2: SNHLY and FYNNEI. The CDR3 totals 14 residues. This chain's CDR3 is CASTSNTGATEAFF. The DNA for the CDR3 is TGTGCCAGCACCTCTAATACGGGCGCCACTGAAGCTTTCTTT.

V gene TRBV7-9 combines with J gene TRBJ1-1, with D possibly TRBD1 on 6 matching bases. The germline V gene encodes CDR1 SEHNR and CDR2 FQNEAQ (reference sequence). The CDR3 sequence is 13 residues long. The V end lost 4 bases, the J end lost 4 bases, and 10 bases lay between the germline ends. CDR3 coding DNA: TGTGCCAGCAGCTCTGGACAGCCCACTGAAGCTTTCTTT. Its protein is CASSSGQPTEAFF.

This chain joins TRBV27 and TRBJ1-6; TRBD1 agrees at 8 bases. The length of the CDR3 is 14 residues. J gave up 7 bases and V 5 bases, and 4 bases lay outside the gene matches. Germline assignment: CDR1 MNHEY and CDR2 SMNVEV (reference sequence). CDR3 in amino acids: CASSAGGRNSPLHF. CDR3 DNA: TGTGCCAGCAGTGCAGGGGGCAGGAATTCACCCCTCCACTTT.

J is TRBJ2-7 and V is TRBV12-3 or TRBV12-4; the D gene could be TRBD1 or TRBD2 (6 bases each). CDR3 length: 14 residues. The V end was cut by 3 bases, the J end by 0 bases, with 9 bases between. The chain's CDR3 is CASSFTGASYEQYF. Here the CDR3 DNA reads TGTGCCAGCAGTTTTACGGGGGCCTCCTACGAGCAGTACTTC.

This clonotype was counted many times. The J gene is TRBJ1-5, the V gene TRBV12-3 or TRBV12-4, with TRBD1 matching 9 bases. Germline trimming cut 6 bases from V and 4 bases from J; bases unmatched to any gene: 7. The CDR3 length is 15 residues. CDR3 DNA: TGTGCCAGCAGCAAACAGGGGGCTCGGAATCAGCCCCAGCATTTT. Translating it yields CASSKQGARNQPQHF.

The sample holds a few counts of this clonotype. V and J are TRBV11-3 and TRBJ1-3; 7 nucleotides line up with TRBD1. V lost 5 bases and J lost 10; bases outside the gene matches: 8. The germline V gene encodes CDR1 SGHNT and CDR2 YENEEA. CDR3 length equals 13 residues. The CDR3 DNA reads TGTGCCAGCAGCCCTACGGACAGGTCAACCATATATTTT. The encoded protein is CASSPTDRSTIYF.

The V and J genes are TRBV7-3 and TRBJ1-6, with D unresolved. Germline values: CDR1 SGHTA, CDR2 FQGTGA. The CDR3 extends over 16 amino acids. V lost 2 bases, J lost 0 bases, and 8 bases lay in between. The CDR3 loop reads CASSLEQNSYNSPLHF. CDR3 coding DNA: TGTGCCAGCAGCTTAGAGCAGAACTCCTATAATTCACCCCTCCACTTT.

This clonotype came up a few times. The genes are TRBV30 and TRBJ1-1; D gene unclear. Trimming took 2 bases from V and 0 from J, leaving 13 bases between them. The CDR3 has 15 amino acids. The germline V gene has CDR1 GTSNPN and CDR2 SVGIG (reference sequence). The CDR3 DNA follows: TGTGCCTGGAGTAAGAGAGTCGGAATGAACACTGAAGCTTTCTTT. It codes for CAWSKRVGMNTEAFF.